This is a list of T cell receptor beta chains from one sample in a study of radiotherapy plus CTLA-4 blockade in lung cancer. Libraries were prepared by immunoSEQ multiplex PCR; TCRdb keeps only in-frame clonotypes and omits some of them. The sample consists of roughly 75,000 clones, about four fifths of them appearing once. Material: peripheral blood, obtained from a patient treated with radiotherapy plus ipilimumab. The receptors were sampled from a human donor with non-small cell lung cancer whose response to radiotherapy plus ipilimumab could not be evaluated. Some clones in this sample may be carry-over from other donors' samples. Each CDR3 is given with its conserved first and last residue. The D gene is left open where the match is weak. Clone size is shown for a subset of rows, as once, few, many or a class of expanded clone.

V,J,D,size,CDR3,DNA
TRBV9,TRBJ2-7,TRBD1,.,CASSEGQGYDEQYF,TGTGCCAGCAGCGAGGGACAGGGATACGACGAGCAGTACTTC
TRBV19,TRBJ1-2,.,.,CASSMRSPAGNYGYTF,TGTGCCAGTAGTATGCGGTCGCCGGCGGGTAACTATGGCTACACCTTC
TRBV19,TRBJ2-1,TRBD1,.,CASSWDRAYNEQFF,TGTGCCAGTAGTTGGGACAGGGCCTACAATGAGCAGTTCTTC
TRBV19,TRBJ1-4,.,few,CAAGQINEKLFF,TGTGCCGCGGGCCAGATTAACGAAAAACTGTTTTTT
TRBV15,TRBJ2-7,.,.,CATSNQGSEQYF,TGTGCCACCAGCAACCAGGGAAGCGAGCAGTACTTC
TRBV6-5,TRBJ2-7,.,.,CASRYHEQYF,TGTGCCAGCAGGTACCACGAGCAGTACTTC
TRBV19,TRBJ1-2,TRBD1,.,CASSSPNRDRVRGYTF,TGTGCCAGTAGTTCCCCGAACCGGGACAGGGTAAGAGGCTACACCTTC
TRBV2,TRBJ2-7,.,.,CASSENYPGRASYEQYF,TGTGCCAGCAGTGAAAATTACCCGGGAAGGGCGTCCTACGAGCAGTACTTC
TRBV5-5,TRBJ1-4,.,.,CASRRGRGNEEKLFF,TGTGCCAGCAGACGGGGGAGGGGGAATGAGGAAAAACTGTTTTTT
TRBV19,TRBJ2-7,.,.,CASSIPGYSYEQYF,TGTGCCAGTAGTATCCCGGGATATTCCTACGAGCAGTACTTC
TRBV28,TRBJ1-2,TRBD1,.,CASTTGDRGFYGYTF,TGTGCCAGCACCACAGGGGACAGGGGGTTCTATGGCTACACCTTC
TRBV29-1,TRBJ2-1,.,.,CSVEDLIRGADEQFF,TGCAGCGTTGAAGACCTCATCCGGGGGGCCGATGAGCAGTTCTTC
TRBV5-1,TRBJ1-2,.,.,CASSLATEIYGYTF,TGCGCCAGCAGCTTGGCCACGGAGATCTATGGCTACACCTTC
TRBV6-1,TRBJ2-5,TRBD1,.,CASRRTGVQETQYF,TGTGCCAGCAGGCGGACAGGGGTTCAGGAGACCCAGTACTTC
TRBV5-4,TRBJ1-2,TRBD1,.,CASSSPDRGSYSNYGYTF,TGTGCCAGCAGCTCTCCCGACAGGGGGTCCTACTCAAACTATGGCTACACCTTC
TRBV27,TRBJ2-7,TRBD2,.,CASSLSLRGFPYEQYF,TGTGCCAGCAGTTTATCGTTGCGGGGGTTTCCCTACGAGCAGTACTTC
TRBV18,TRBJ1-1,.,.,CASSPGGDHTEAFF,TGTGCCAGCTCACCTGGCGGAGACCACACTGAAGCTTTCTTT
TRBV5-5,TRBJ1-5,TRBD1,.,CASSTQGAQPQHF,TGTGCCAGCAGCACACAGGGGGCCCAGCCCCAGCATTTT
TRBV5-1,TRBJ2-7,.,.,CASSLPGNPPEQYF,TGCGCCAGCAGCTTGCCCGGGAACCCTCCCGAGCAGTACTTC
TRBV19,TRBJ1-5,TRBD1,.,CASSIQGGDQPQHF,TGTGCCAGTAGTATCCAGGGGGGAGATCAGCCCCAGCATTTT
TRBV28,TRBJ2-7,.,.,CASSHRPGSREQYF,TGTGCCAGCAGTCACCGACCGGGATCGAGAGAGCAGTACTTC
TRBV7-2,TRBJ1-2,TRBD1,.,CASSLGGTGVYYGYTF,TGTGCCAGCAGCTTAGGGGGCACAGGGGTCTACTATGGCTACACCTTC
TRBV30,TRBJ1-2,TRBD1,.,CAWRLTGADGYTF,TGTGCCTGGAGGTTGACAGGGGCGGACGGCTACACCTTC
TRBV5-4,TRBJ2-3,TRBD2,.,CASSWTSGGTDTQYF,TGTGCCAGCAGCTGGACTAGCGGGGGCACAGATACGCAGTATTTT
TRBV6-5,TRBJ1-5,.,few,CASRSGSYSNQPQHF,TGTGCCAGCAGATCGGGGTCGTATAGCAATCAGCCCCAGCATTTT
TRBV2,TRBJ2-1,TRBD1,.,CASSGDRGSSYNEQFF,TGTGCCAGCAGTGGCGACAGGGGGAGCTCCTACAATGAGCAGTTCTTC
TRBV6-4,TRBJ1-6,.,.,CASSLQGSGSPLHF,TGTGCCAGCAGCCTTCAGGGGTCGGGGTCACCCCTCCACTTT
TRBV25-1,TRBJ2-5,TRBD2,once,CASGGGPYF,TGTGCCAGCGGCGGGGGTCCGTACTTC
TRBV4-2,TRBJ1-1,.,few,CASSLTGSNTEAFF,TGTGCCAGCAGTCTTACAGGGTCTAACACTGAAGCTTTCTTT
TRBV4-2,TRBJ2-7,TRBD2,few,CASSQSRGGRTYEQYF,TGTGCCAGCAGCCAAAGTCGGGGGGGCCGTACTTACGAGCAGTACTTC